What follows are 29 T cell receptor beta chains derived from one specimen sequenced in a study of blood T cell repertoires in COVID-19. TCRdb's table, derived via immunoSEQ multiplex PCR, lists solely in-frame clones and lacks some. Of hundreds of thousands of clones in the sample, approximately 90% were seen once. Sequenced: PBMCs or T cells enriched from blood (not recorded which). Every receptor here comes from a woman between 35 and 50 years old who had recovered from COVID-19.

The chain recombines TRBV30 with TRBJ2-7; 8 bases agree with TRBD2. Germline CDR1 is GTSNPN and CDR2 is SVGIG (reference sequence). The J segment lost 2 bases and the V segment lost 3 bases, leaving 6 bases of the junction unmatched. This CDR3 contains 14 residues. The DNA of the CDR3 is TGTGCCTGGAGCTTAGGCGGGAGGCCCTACGAGCAGTACTTC. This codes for CAWSLGGRPYEQYF.

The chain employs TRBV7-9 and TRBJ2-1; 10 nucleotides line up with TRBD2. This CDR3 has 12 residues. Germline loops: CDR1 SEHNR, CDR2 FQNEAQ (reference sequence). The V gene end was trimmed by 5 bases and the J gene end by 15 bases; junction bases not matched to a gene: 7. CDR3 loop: CASSPSGSSMFF. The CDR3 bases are TGTGCCAGCAGCCCTAGCGGGAGCTCTATGTTCTTC.

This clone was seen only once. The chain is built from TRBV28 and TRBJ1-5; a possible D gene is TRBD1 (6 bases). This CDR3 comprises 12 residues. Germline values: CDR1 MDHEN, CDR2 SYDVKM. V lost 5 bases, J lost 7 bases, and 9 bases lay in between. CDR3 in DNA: TGTGCCAGCAGTCCAGGGGAACAGCCCCAGCATTTT. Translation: CASSPGEQPQHF. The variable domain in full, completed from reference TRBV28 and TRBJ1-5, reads DVKVTQSSRYLVKRTGEKVFLECVQDMDHENMFWYRQDPGLGLRLIYFSYDVKMKEKGDIPEGYSVSREKKERFSLILESASTNQTSMYLCASSPGEQPQHFGDGTRLSIL.

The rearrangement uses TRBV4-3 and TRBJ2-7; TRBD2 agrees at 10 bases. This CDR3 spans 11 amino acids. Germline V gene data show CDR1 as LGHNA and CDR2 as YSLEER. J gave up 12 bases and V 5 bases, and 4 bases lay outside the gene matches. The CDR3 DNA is TGCGCCAGCAGCGCCAGCGGGAGGGTGTACTTC. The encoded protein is CASSASGRVYF.

CDR3 protein: CASSMILAGVDEQYF. The CDR3, as DNA: TGTGCCAGTAGTATGATTCTAGCGGGAGTTGACGAGCAGTACTTC. The rearrangement links TRBV19 to TRBJ2-7, with 10 positions matching TRBD2. Per germline, CDR1 LNHDA and CDR2 SQIVND (reference sequence). The V gene end was trimmed by 3 bases and the J gene end by 5 bases; junction bases not matched to a gene: 7. The CDR3 loop spans 15 amino acids.

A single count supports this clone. The CDR3 here is CAWSPQFLAGEGDTGELFF. CDR3 in DNA: TGTGCCTGGAGTCCCCAATTCCTAGCGGGAGAGGGCGACACCGGGGAGCTGTTTTTT. The chain couples TRBV30 to TRBJ2-2, with TRBD2 matching over 10 bases. Germline values: CDR1 GTSNPN, CDR2 SVGIG (reference sequence). The CDR3 runs 19 residues. V shed 2 bases and J 3 bases; nucleotides not matched to a gene: 15. The entire variable domain, with the rest obtained from reference TRBV30 and TRBJ2-2, is as follows: SQTIHQWPATLVQPVGSPLSLECTVEGTSNPNLYWYRQAAGRGLQLLFYSVGIGQISSEVPQNLSASRPQDRQFILSSKKLLLSDSGFYLCAWSPQFLAGEGDTGELFFGEGSRLTVL.

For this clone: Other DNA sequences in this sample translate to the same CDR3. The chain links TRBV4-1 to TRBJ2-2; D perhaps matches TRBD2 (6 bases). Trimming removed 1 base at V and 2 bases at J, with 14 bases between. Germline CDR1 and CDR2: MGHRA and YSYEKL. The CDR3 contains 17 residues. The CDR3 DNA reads TGCGCCAGCAGCCAAGCAGGAGGGCGGGGTAACACCGGGGAGCTGTTTTTT. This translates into CASSQAGGRGNTGELFF.

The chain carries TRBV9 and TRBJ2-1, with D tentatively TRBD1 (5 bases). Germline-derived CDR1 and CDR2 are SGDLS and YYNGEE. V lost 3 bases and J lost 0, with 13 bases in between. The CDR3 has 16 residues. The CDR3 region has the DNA TGTGCCAGCAGCGCCCAGGGATCGAGCTCCTACAATGAGCAGTTCTTC. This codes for CASSAQGSSSYNEQFF.

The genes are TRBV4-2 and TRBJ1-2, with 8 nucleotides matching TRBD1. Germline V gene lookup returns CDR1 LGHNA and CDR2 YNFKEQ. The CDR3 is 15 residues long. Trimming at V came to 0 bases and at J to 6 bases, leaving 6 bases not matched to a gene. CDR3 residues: CASSQDQGQGDGYTF. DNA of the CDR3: TGTGCCAGCAGCCAAGATCAAGGACAGGGCGATGGCTACACCTTC.

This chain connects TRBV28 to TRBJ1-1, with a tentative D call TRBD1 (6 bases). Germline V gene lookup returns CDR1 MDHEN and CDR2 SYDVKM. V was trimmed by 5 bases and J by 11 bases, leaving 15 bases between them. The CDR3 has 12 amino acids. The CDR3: CASSANREGAFF. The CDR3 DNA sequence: TGTGCCAGCAGTGCCAACAGGGAGGGCGCTTTCTTT.

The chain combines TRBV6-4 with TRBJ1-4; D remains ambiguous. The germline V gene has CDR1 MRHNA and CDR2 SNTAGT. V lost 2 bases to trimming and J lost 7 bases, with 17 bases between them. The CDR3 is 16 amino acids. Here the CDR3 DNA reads TGTGCCAGCAGTGACCCGGCCGACCCAGGAGGTGAAAAACTGTTTTTT. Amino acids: CASSDPADPGGEKLFF.

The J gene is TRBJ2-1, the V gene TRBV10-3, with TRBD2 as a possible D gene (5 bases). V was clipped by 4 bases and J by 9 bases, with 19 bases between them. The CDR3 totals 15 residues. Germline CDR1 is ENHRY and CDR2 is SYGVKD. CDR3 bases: TGTGCCATCAGTGGAGGAGGACTCCCTTGGGGTGAGCAGTTCTTC. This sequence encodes CAISGGGLPWGEQFF.

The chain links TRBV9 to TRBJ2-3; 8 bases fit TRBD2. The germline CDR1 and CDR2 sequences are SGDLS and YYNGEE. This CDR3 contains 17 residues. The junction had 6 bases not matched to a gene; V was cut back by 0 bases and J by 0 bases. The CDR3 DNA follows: TGTGCCAGCAGCGTAGTTGGGATAGCGGGAAGCACAGATACGCAGTATTTT. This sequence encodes CASSVVGIAGSTDTQYF.

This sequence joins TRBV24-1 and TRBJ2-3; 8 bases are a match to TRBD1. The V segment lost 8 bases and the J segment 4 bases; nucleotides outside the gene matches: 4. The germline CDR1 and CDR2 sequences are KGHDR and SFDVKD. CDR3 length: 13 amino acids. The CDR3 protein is CATTDRDSDTQYF. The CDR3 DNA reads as TGTGCCACCACGGACAGGGACTCAGATACGCAGTATTTT.

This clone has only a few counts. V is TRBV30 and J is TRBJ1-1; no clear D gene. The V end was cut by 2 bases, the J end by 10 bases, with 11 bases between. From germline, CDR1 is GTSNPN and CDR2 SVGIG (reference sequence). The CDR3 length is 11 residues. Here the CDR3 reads CAWSRRRGAFF. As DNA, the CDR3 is TGTGCCTGGAGTAGGAGGAGAGGAGCTTTCTTT. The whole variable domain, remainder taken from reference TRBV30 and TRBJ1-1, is SQTIHQWPATLVQPVGSPLSLECTVEGTSNPNLYWYRQAAGRGLQLLFYSVGIGQISSEVPQNLSASRPQDRQFILSSKKLLLSDSGFYLCAWSRRRGAFFGQGTRLTVV.

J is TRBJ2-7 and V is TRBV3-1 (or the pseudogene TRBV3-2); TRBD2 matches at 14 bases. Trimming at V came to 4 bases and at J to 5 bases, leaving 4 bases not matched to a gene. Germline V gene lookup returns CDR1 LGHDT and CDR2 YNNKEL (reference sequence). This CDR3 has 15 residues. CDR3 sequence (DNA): TGTGCCAGCAGCCGGGGGACTAGCGGGAGCGACGAGCAGTACTTC. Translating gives CASSRGTSGSDEQYF.

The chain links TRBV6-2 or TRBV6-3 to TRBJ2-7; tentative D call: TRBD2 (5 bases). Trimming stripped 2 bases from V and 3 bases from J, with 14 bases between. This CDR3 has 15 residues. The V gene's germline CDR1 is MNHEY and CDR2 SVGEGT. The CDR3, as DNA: TGTGCCAGCAGTTACCCACGGGGTCTCATCTACGAGCAGTACTTC. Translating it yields CASSYPRGLIYEQYF.

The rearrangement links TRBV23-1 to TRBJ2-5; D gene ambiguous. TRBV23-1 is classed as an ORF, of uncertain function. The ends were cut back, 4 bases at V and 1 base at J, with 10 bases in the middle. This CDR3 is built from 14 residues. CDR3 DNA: TGCGCCAGCAGTCCCTACAGCACCCAAGAGACCCAGTACTTC. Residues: CASSPYSTQETQYF.

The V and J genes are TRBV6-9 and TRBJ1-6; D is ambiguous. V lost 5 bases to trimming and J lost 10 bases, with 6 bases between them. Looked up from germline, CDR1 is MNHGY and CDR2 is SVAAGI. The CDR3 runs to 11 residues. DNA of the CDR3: TGTGCCAGCAGTCCCTTCTCACCCCTCCACTTT. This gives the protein CASSPFSPLHF.

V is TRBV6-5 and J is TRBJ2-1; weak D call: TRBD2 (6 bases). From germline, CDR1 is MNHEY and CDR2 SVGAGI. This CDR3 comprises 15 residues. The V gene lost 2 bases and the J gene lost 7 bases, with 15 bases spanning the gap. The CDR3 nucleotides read TGTGCCAGCAGTTACCACCAGCGGGCACGGAATGAGCAGTTCTTC. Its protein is CASSYHQRARNEQFF.

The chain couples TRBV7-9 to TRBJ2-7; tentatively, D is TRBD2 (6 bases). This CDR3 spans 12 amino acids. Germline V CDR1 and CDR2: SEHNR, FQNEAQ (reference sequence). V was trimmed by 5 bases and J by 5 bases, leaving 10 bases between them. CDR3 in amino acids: CASSAGLDEQYF. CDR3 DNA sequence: TGTGCCAGCAGCGCGGGACTCGACGAGCAGTACTTC. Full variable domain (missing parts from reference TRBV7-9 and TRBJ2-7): DTGVSQNPRHKITKRGQNVTFRCDPISEHNRLYWYRQTLGQGPEFLTYFQNEAQLEKSRLLSDRFSAERPKGSFSTLEIQRTEQGDSAMYLCASSAGLDEQYFGPGTRLTVT.

In DNA, the CDR3 is TGTGCCAGCAGCCAGATAGCGGGCCAGGGAGCCGGGGAGCTGTTTTTT. It is translated as CASSQIAGQGAGELFF. V usage is TRBV3-1 (or the pseudogene TRBV3-2) and J usage is TRBJ2-2, with 7 bases aligning to TRBD2. The CDR3 has 16 amino acids. Germline V lookup: CDR1 LGHDT, CDR2 YNNKEL (reference sequence). V shed 3 bases and J 6 bases; nucleotides not matched to a gene: 10.

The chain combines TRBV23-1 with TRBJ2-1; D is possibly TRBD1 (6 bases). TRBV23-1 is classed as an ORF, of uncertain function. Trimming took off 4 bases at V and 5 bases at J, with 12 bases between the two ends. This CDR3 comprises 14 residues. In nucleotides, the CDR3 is TGCGCCAGCAGTCCGCAACAGGGTAACAATGAGCAGTTCTTC. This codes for CASSPQQGNNEQFF.

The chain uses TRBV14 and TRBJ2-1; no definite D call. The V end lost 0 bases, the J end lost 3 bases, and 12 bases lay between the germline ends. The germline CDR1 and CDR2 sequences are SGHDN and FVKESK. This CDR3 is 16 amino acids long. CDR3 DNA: TGTGCCAGCAGCCAAGACTACGACATGAGCTACAATGAGCAGTTCTTC. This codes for CASSQDYDMSYNEQFF.

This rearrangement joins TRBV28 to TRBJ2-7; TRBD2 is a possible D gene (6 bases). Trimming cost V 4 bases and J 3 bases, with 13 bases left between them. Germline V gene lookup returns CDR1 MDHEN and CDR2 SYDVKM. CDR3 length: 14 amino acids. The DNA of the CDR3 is TGTGCCAGCAGTTACCGGGGGTGGGGCTACGAGCAGTACTTC. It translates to CASSYRGWGYEQYF.

The CDR3 loop reads CASSKLTGMAFF. CDR3 bases: TGTGCCAGCAGTAAATTGACAGGCATGGCTTTCTTT. The chain employs TRBV2 and TRBJ1-1; maybe TRBD1 (6 bases). CDR3 size: 12 residues. Trimming left V 5 bases short and J 11 bases short, with 15 bases between. Germline-derived CDR1 and CDR2 are SNHLY and FYNNEI.

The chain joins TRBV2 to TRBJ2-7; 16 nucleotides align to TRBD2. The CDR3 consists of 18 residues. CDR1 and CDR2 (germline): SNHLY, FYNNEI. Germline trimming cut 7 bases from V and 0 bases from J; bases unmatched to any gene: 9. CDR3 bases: TGTGCCAGCAACCTGGGACTAGCGGGAGGGCGCAGCTCCTACGAGCAGTACTTC. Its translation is CASNLGLAGGRSSYEQYF.

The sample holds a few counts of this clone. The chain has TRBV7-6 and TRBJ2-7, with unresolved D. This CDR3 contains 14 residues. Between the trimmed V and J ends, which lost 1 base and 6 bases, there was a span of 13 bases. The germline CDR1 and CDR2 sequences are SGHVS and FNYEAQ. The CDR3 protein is CASSLVTVASEQYF. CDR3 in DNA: TGTGCCAGCAGCTTAGTGACGGTAGCTAGCGAGCAGTACTTC.

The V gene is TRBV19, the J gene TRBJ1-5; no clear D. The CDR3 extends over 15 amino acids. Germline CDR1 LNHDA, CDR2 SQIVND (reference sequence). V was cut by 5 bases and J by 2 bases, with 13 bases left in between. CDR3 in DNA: TGTGCCAGTAGTTTAGCGGGGTTCGGCAATCAGCCCCAGCATTTT. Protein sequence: CASSLAGFGNQPQHF. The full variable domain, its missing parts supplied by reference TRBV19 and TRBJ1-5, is DGGITQSPKYLFRKEGQNVTLSCEQNLNHDAMYWYRQDPGQGLRLIYYSQIVNDFQKGDIAEGYSVSREKKESFPLTVTSAQKNPTAFYLCASSLAGFGNQPQHFGDGTRLSIL.